Presented here are 8 T cell receptor beta chains from one specimen sequenced in a study of T cells expressing NK-cell markers. TCRdb reprocessed the 5' RACE reads and stores each CDR3 protein as one record, lacking DNA. With a few hundred thousand distinct CDR3 sequences in the sample, the ten largest clones hold roughly 5.2%. Sequenced: blood T cells: a sorted CD56 or NKG2C T cell subset, CD4+ or CD8+ T cells, or bulk PBMC T cells (not recorded which). The receptor set was obtained from a man aged 18-75 years in good health.

The chain carries TRBV20-1 and TRBJ1-3; the D gene TCRdb calls, TRBD1, cannot be checked with no DNA. The CDR3 runs to 15 residues. CDR1 is DFQATT, CDR2 SNEGSKA, per germline (reference sequence). Here the CDR3 reads CSAPLLLRSGNTIYF.

V usage is TRBV21-1 and J usage is TRBJ2-2; the TCRdb D gene call, TRBD2, has no DNA to confirm it. TRBV21-1 constitutes a pseudogene. The CDR3 has 17 residues. The CDR3 here is CASSKEEGSVSAGELFF.

This rearrangement joins TRBV6-1 to TRBJ2-6; TCRdb's D call, TRBD1, is unchecked because there is no DNA. The CDR3 sequence is 18 residues long. CDR1 MNHNS and CDR2 SASEGT come from the germline V gene. Here the CDR3 reads CASSTRRTGGSGANVLTF.

CDR3 region: CASSSPGTESSYEQYF. The V gene is TRBV28, the J gene TRBJ2-7; TCRdb names TRBD1, which stays unverified in the absence of DNA. The CDR3 spans 16 residues. The V gene's germline CDR1 is MDHEN and CDR2 SYDVKM.

J is TRBJ2-2 and V is TRBV18; TCRdb proposes TRBD1, but this gene call is untestable without DNA. The CDR3 loop spans 17 amino acids. The germline CDR1 and CDR2 sequences are KGHSH and LQKENI. CDR3 amino acids: CASSPGGAAESTGELFF.

This chain links TRBV6-4 with TRBJ1-2; the D call of TRBD1 rests on TCRdb alone, since no DNA is present to check it. The CDR3 spans 15 residues. Germline V CDR1 and CDR2: MRHNA, SNTAGT. The CDR3 reads CASSAQTGGDYGYTF.

The rearrangement links TRBV6-1 to TRBJ1-6. The germline V gene has CDR1 MNHNS and CDR2 SASEGT. This CDR3 is 15 amino acids long. The CDR3 spells CASSAGGAYNSPLHF.

V is TRBV15 and J is TRBJ2-1. This CDR3 is built from 13 residues. Germline V gene sequence: CDR1 LNHNV, CDR2 YYDKDF (reference sequence). The chain's CDR3 is CATSRTQGHEQFF.